Listed below are T cell receptor beta chains from one sample, sequenced in a study of identical twins. TCRdb called the 5' RACE reads again in MiXCR, with one record for every CDR3 protein. The repertoire has 450,000 to 650,000 distinct CDR3 sequences, roughly 15% of them found once; the top ten carry about 0.47%. Another study also made use of these data, one on yellow fever vaccine responses in identical twins.

The sequencing sample was made of CD4+ T cells sorted from blood. The source of these receptors is a woman younger than 30 in good health. The conserved cysteine and the conserved F or W are not part of the CDR3 here. Expanded clones are given a class, and other clones once, few, many or no size at all.

size: few
J: TRBJ2-2
V: TRBV20-1
CDR3: SASSRTGGTGELF

size: -
J: TRBJ1-6
V: TRBV15
CDR3: ATSRDLNRASPLH

size: few
J: TRBJ2-5
V: TRBV5-5
CDR3: ASSSGTELLETQY

size: -
J: TRBJ2-1
V: TRBV7-2
CDR3: ASSLAVISRRNNEQF

size: -
J: TRBJ2-1
V: TRBV10-3
CDR3: AVSGAPGEQF

size: few
J: TRBJ2-5
V: TRBV29-1
CDR3: SVEVWGTSGQETQY

size: -
J: TRBJ2-1
V: TRBV29-1
CDR3: SVEGIETGAYNEQF

size: many
J: TRBJ2-7
V: TRBV5-1
CDR3: ASSSGQGNYEQY

size: -
J: TRBJ2-1
V: TRBV19
CDR3: ASSSGTSGRGNNEQF

size: few
J: TRBJ1-1
V: TRBV6-2/TRBV6-3
CDR3: ASRTWTGDITEAF

size: -
J: TRBJ2-6
V: TRBV6-1
CDR3: ASSDSFLGANVLT

size: few
J: TRBJ2-7
V: TRBV12-3/TRBV12-4
CDR3: ASSLRPGAEQY

size: -
J: TRBJ2-3
V: TRBV12-3/TRBV12-4
CDR3: ASTQWQGGGDTQY

size: -
J: TRBJ1-1
V: TRBV12-3/TRBV12-4
CDR3: ASSSNSAMAEAF

size: many
J: TRBJ2-3
V: TRBV5-1
CDR3: ASSATSGSPTDTQY

size: few
J: TRBJ2-5
V: TRBV6-1
CDR3: ASRPSGGETQY

size: many
J: TRBJ1-6
V: TRBV7-2
CDR3: ASSLAAGYNSPLH

size: many
J: TRBJ2-3
V: TRBV12-3/TRBV12-4
CDR3: ASSFGQGAFDTQY

size: many
J: TRBJ2-5
V: TRBV5-1
CDR3: ASSPGQQETQY

size: few
J: TRBJ2-1
V: TRBV5-1
CDR3: ASSGTGTGYNEQF

size: few
J: TRBJ1-6
V: TRBV11-2
CDR3: ASSLEGGGTSPLH

size: few
J: TRBJ2-5
V: TRBV10-3
CDR3: AISGQLQETQY

size: few
J: TRBJ1-4
V: TRBV5-6
CDR3: ASSSNHRALNEKLF

size: -
J: TRBJ2-7
V: TRBV6-1
CDR3: ASIEGGGYYEQY

size: few
J: TRBJ2-1
V: TRBV5-1
CDR3: ASSPGGGNNEQF

size: few
J: TRBJ2-2
V: TRBV3-1
CDR3: ASSQKQGAGELF

size: few
J: TRBJ2-2
V: TRBV14
CDR3: ASSQAGLNTGELF

size: -
J: TRBJ1-2
V: TRBV19
CDR3: ASSVTGADGYT

size: -
J: TRBJ2-3
V: TRBV7-7
CDR3: ASSPSTGDTQY

size: -
J: TRBJ2-7
V: TRBV5-1
CDR3: ASSNGQGSYEQY

size: -
J: TRBJ2-1
V: TRBV9
CDR3: ASSVGGLAGSNEQF

size: few
J: TRBJ2-7
V: TRBV12-3/TRBV12-4
CDR3: ASSLASGGDEQY

size: -
J: TRBJ1-5
V: TRBV10-3
CDR3: AISEIEGTQPQH

size: few
J: TRBJ2-7
V: TRBV10-3
CDR3: AISSGTDWYEQY

size: few
J: TRBJ2-7
V: TRBV12-3/TRBV12-4
CDR3: ASTFRDRYHEQY

size: few
J: TRBJ1-1
V: TRBV6-5
CDR3: ASSGGVMAF

size: few
J: TRBJ2-5
V: TRBV10-1
CDR3: ASSDRGRLTYQETQY

size: few
J: TRBJ2-3
V: TRBV20-1
CDR3: SARAVAEADTQY

size: -
J: TRBJ2-3
V: TRBV24-1
CDR3: ATSERLAGADTQY

size: -
J: TRBJ2-7
V: TRBV10-3
CDR3: AITWREQY

size: few
J: TRBJ2-2
V: TRBV5-1
CDR3: ASSLDRGRSTGELF

size: -
J: TRBJ2-2
V: TRBV27
CDR3: ASSPAFGAGGPGTGELF